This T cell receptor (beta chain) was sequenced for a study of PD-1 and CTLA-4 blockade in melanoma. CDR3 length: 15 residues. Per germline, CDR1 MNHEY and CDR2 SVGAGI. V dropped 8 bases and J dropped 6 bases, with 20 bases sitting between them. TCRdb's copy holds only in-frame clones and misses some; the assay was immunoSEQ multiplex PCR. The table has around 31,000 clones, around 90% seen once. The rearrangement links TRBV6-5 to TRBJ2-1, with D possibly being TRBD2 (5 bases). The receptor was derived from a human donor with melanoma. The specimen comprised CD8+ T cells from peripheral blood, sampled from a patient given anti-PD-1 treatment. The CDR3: CASQDPEGMGNEQFF. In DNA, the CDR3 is TGTGCCAGCCAGGATCCCGAGGGAATGGGCAATGAGCAGTTCTTC.